The next 2 T cell receptor beta chains were all read from a single sample in a study of cytomegalovirus exposure and HLA in healthy donors. Amplification used 60 Vbeta primers and 13 Jbeta primers. Only in-frame clones appear in the TCRdb table, and some are missing; sequencing was by immunoSEQ multiplex PCR. The data contain approximately 160,000 clones, about three quarters of them singletons. Sample: PBMCs. Every receptor here comes from a man between 18 and 35 years old in good health and CMV-seropositive.

This clone was counted once. This chain joins TRBV30 and TRBJ1-2, with 10 bases that match TRBD1. Looked up from germline, CDR1 is GTSNPN and CDR2 is SVGIG (reference sequence). The CDR3 consists of 13 residues. Trimming removed 3 bases from V and 7 bases from J; junction bases left unmatched: 5. CDR3 in DNA: TGTGCCTGGAGGGGACAGGGGCCAAGTGGCTACACCTTC. It specifies CAWRGQGPSGYTF.

The chain joins TRBV4-2 to TRBJ1-1; no reliable D call. Trimming left V 4 bases short and J 1 base short, with 10 bases between. The CDR3 extends over 14 amino acids. Germline CDR1 and CDR2: LGHNA and YNFKEQ. The CDR3: CASSLMTGNTEAFF. In nucleotides, the CDR3 is TGTGCCAGCAGCCTGATGACGGGGAACACTGAAGCTTTCTTT.